The following is a TCR beta chain sequence with its context. Its antigen remains unknown. The data stem from a study of cytomegalovirus exposure and HLA in healthy donors. Findings of the study overall: The availability of immune exposure information extended only to CMV serostatus. Researchers reported in a later analysis that a missense DCLRE1C variant was tied to TCR beta V- and J-gene trimming. Fewer than 200 TCR beta chains were listed as cytomegalovirus-associated. In a later analysis, TCR association rates varied by HLA locus: DRB1 most, HLA-C fewest.

PCR was performed using 60 Vbeta and 13 Jbeta primers. TCRdb keeps only in-frame clones here, not all; method: immunoSEQ multiplex PCR. The sample comprises about 130,000 clones, around 85% of which are singletons, and 3.5% to 4.5% rests with the top ten. The J segment lost 6 bases and the V segment lost 2 bases, leaving 5 bases of the junction unmatched. Per germline, CDR1 SGHNT and CDR2 YYREEE (reference sequence). There are 15 residues in the CDR3. The sample comprised PBMCs. This TCR derives from a man in his late teens or twenties in good health and CMV-seropositive. The chain links TRBV5-4 to TRBJ2-3; TRBD2 matches 11 bases. DNA for the CDR3: TGTGCCAGCAGCTTACTAGCGGGGGTAGCGGATACGCAGTATTTT. This encodes CASSLLAGVADTQYF. The whole variable domain, remainder taken from reference TRBV5-4 and TRBJ2-3, is ETGVTQSPTHLIKTRGQQVTLRCSSQSGHNTVSWYQQALGQGPQFIFQYYREEENGRGNFPPRFSGLQFPNYSSELNVNALELDDSALYLCASSLLAGVADTQYFGPGTRLTVL.